The 21 T cell receptor beta chains below all came from one sample that was sequenced in a study of cytomegalovirus exposure and HLA in healthy donors. The study ran its PCR with 60 Vbeta and 13 Jbeta primers. Sequencing used immunoSEQ multiplex PCR; TCRdb keeps in-frame clones, though not all of them. The top ten clones hold under 7.5% of a sample with more than 130,000 clones, over 60% of them seen once. Source material: PBMCs. The receptors derive from a man aged 35-49 years in good health and CMV-seropositive.

This clone was recorded a few times. The chain combines TRBV6-1 with TRBJ2-6; tentatively, D is TRBD2 (5 bases). The CDR3 extends over 14 amino acids. Germline assignment: CDR1 MNHNS and CDR2 SASEGT. V lost 6 bases and J lost 2, with 8 bases in between. CDR3 region: CASSRGAGANVLTF. Here the CDR3 DNA reads TGTGCCAGCAGCCGGGGAGCTGGGGCCAACGTCCTGACTTTC.

This clone was counted between two and nine times. This chain connects TRBV5-1 to TRBJ2-7, with 11 bases lining up with TRBD2. This CDR3 is built from 14 residues. CDR1 is SGHRS and CDR2 is YFSETQ in the germline V gene. The V segment lost 1 base and the J segment 5 bases; nucleotides outside the gene matches: 2. Written as DNA, the CDR3 is TGCGCCAGCAGCTTGACTAGCGGGAGCCACGAGCAGTACTTC. Translated, it gives CASSLTSGSHEQYF.

This chain links TRBV4-3 with TRBJ2-7; no definite D call. This CDR3 is built from 15 residues. The germline V gene encodes CDR1 LGHNA and CDR2 YSLEER. Trimming pared 3 bases from V and 3 bases from J, leaving 15 bases between. The chain's CDR3 is CASSHGTGFYYEQYF. The CDR3, as DNA: TGCGCCAGCAGCCATGGAACCGGGTTCTACTACGAGCAGTACTTC.

The V call is TRBV18, the J call TRBJ1-2; 7 nucleotides align to TRBD1. The CDR3 contains 14 residues. The V segment lost 0 bases and the J segment 7 bases; nucleotides outside the gene matches: 5. Germline values: CDR1 KGHSH, CDR2 LQKENI. DNA of the CDR3: TGTGCCAGCTCACCACCTCTAGGGGGCTCTGGCTACACCTTC. Amino acids: CASSPPLGGSGYTF.

This sequence joins TRBV4-1 and TRBJ2-7; 12 positions match TRBD2. The junction had 0 bases not matched to a gene; V was cut back by 2 bases and J by 1 base. The CDR3 has 15 amino acids. Germline CDR1 and CDR2: MGHRA and YSYEKL. CDR3 loop: CASSQTSGGSYEQYF. CDR3 coding DNA: TGCGCCAGCAGCCAAACTAGCGGGGGGTCCTACGAGCAGTACTTC.

V is TRBV4-3 and J is TRBJ1-5, with 7 bases aligning to TRBD1. V lost 3 bases to trimming and J lost 6 bases; unmatched junction nucleotides: 5. The CDR3 loop spans 14 amino acids. Per germline, CDR1 LGHNA and CDR2 YSLEER. DNA of the CDR3: TGCGCCAGCAGCCATGACAGGGATCCTCAGCCCCAGCATTTT. It codes for CASSHDRDPQPQHF.

This clone appeared once. The chain is built from TRBV12-5 and TRBJ2-3, with a tentative D call TRBD2 (5 bases). Between the trimmed V and J ends, which lost 2 bases and 5 bases, there was a span of 17 bases. The germline V gene has CDR1 LGHNT and CDR2 FRNRAP. This CDR3 is 16 amino acids long. The CDR3 nucleotides are TGTGCTAGTGGTTTGTCACTCGGGAATGTTGGAGATACGCAGTATTTT. Translating it yields CASGLSLGNVGDTQYF. Drawing the rest from reference TRBV12-5 and TRBJ2-3, the complete variable domain is DARVTQTPRHKVTEMGQEVTMRCQPILGHNTVFWYRQTMMQGLELLAYFRNRAPLDDSGMPKDRFSAEMPDATLATLKIQPSEPRDSAVYFCASGLSLGNVGDTQYFGPGTRLTVL.

This chain links TRBV7-2 with TRBJ1-2, with 7 bases that match TRBD1. The germline gives CDR1 SGHTA, CDR2 FQGNSA. The CDR3 is made up of 15 amino acids. Trimming at V came to 1 base and at J to 3 bases, leaving 5 bases not matched to a gene. CDR3 residues: CASSLVGQIYYGYTF. The CDR3, as DNA: TGTGCCAGCAGCTTAGTGGGACAGATTTACTATGGCTACACCTTC.

The chain employs TRBV6-6 and TRBJ2-3, with TRBD1 as a possible D gene (6 bases). This CDR3 is 12 amino acids long. Trimming took 6 bases from V and 5 from J, leaving 9 bases between them. Germline values: CDR1 MNHNY, CDR2 SVGAGI (reference sequence). For the CDR3, the DNA is TGTGCCAGCAGACTACAGGGAGATACGCAGTATTTT. Its protein is CASRLQGDTQYF.

Written as DNA, the CDR3 is TGTGCCAGCAGCTTAGCGGGACTCACAGATACGCAGTATTTT. The encoded protein is CASSLAGLTDTQYF. V and J are TRBV7-3 and TRBJ2-3; tentatively, D is TRBD2 (6 bases). Trimming pared 2 bases from V and 2 bases from J, leaving 8 bases between. Germline V CDR1 and CDR2: SGHTA, FQGTGA. The CDR3 runs 14 residues.

The rearrangement links TRBV7-9 to TRBJ1-2, with D unclear. Germline V lookup: CDR1 SEHNR, CDR2 FQNEAQ (reference sequence). The CDR3 is made up of 12 amino acids. Trimming removed 4 bases from V and 10 bases from J, with 13 bases in between. The CDR3 reads CASSSRREDYTF. The CDR3 nucleotides read TGTGCCAGCAGCTCTCGGAGGGAAGACTACACCTTC.

This clone was detected a few times. The chain is built from TRBV6-5 and TRBJ2-3, with D perhaps TRBD2 (7 bases). CDR3 length equals 13 residues. CDR1 and CDR2 (germline): MNHEY, SVGAGI. The V end was cut by 11 bases, the J end by 6 bases, with 18 bases between. CDR3 sequence (DNA): TGTGCCTCTAGAGGGGGGGTCTACGATACGCAGTATTTT. It is translated as CASRGGVYDTQYF.

This chain connects TRBV28 to TRBJ1-2; the match to TRBD1 covers 9 bases. V lost 5 bases, J lost 1 base, and 5 bases stayed unmatched. CDR1 is MDHEN, CDR2 SYDVKM, per germline. This CDR3 has 15 amino acids. DNA for the CDR3: TGTGCCAGCAGTACTCTGGGACAGGGTAACTATGGCTACACCTTC. Translated: CASSTLGQGNYGYTF.

In its sample, this clone was seen a few times. This rearrangement joins TRBV5-1 to TRBJ2-5, with 7 bases aligning to TRBD1. TRBJ2-7 explains the end of the DNA better; the J call may be wrong. In germline, CDR1 is SGHRS, CDR2 YFSETQ. The length of the CDR3 is 15 residues. This CDR3 is CASSLDGQASYEQYF. CDR3 nucleotides: TGCGCCAGCAGCTTAGATGGACAGGCCTCCTACGAGCAGTACTTC.

CDR3 coding DNA: TGTGCCAGCAGCTTAGATGTTGGCAGGAACACTGAAGCTTTCTTT. This sequence encodes CASSLDVGRNTEAFF. The J gene is TRBJ1-1, the V gene TRBV11-2; the D is unclear. The V and J ends lost 0 bases and 1 base respectively, with 9 bases between them. The germline V gene encodes CDR1 SGHAT and CDR2 FQNNGV. The CDR3 has 15 amino acids.

The chain is built from TRBV6-5 and TRBJ1-6; D gene unclear. The germline CDR1 and CDR2 sequences are MNHEY and SVGAGI. The V gene lost 6 bases and the J gene lost 8 bases, with 14 bases spanning the gap. There are 14 residues in the CDR3. The CDR3 protein is CASSRRSDDSPLHF. CDR3 coding DNA: TGTGCCAGCAGCCGGCGGTCAGATGATTCACCCCTCCACTTT.

This sequence joins TRBV7-9 and TRBJ2-5; 7 bases agree with TRBD1. J lost 2 bases, V lost 4 bases, and 10 bases had no gene match. Looked up from germline, CDR1 is SEHNR and CDR2 is FQNEAQ (reference sequence). CDR3 size: 16 residues. The CDR3 reads CASSSKGQGVQETQYF. In DNA form, the CDR3 reads TGTGCCAGCAGCTCCAAGGGGCAGGGGGTACAAGAGACCCAGTACTTC.

V gene TRBV30 combines with J gene TRBJ1-2; unclear D gene. V gave up 1 base and J gave up 3 bases, with 6 bases separating them. In germline, CDR1 is GTSNPN, CDR2 SVGIG (reference sequence). The CDR3 contains 12 residues. DNA of the CDR3: TGTGCCTGGAGTGGCGGGGACTATGGCTACACCTTC. The encoded protein is CAWSGGDYGYTF. Full variable domain (remainder filled in from reference TRBV30 and TRBJ1-2): SQTIHQWPATLVQPVGSPLSLECTVEGTSNPNLYWYRQAAGRGLQLLFYSVGIGQISSEVPQNLSASRPQDRQFILSSKKLLLSDSGFYLCAWSGGDYGYTFGSGTRLTVV.

The chain uses TRBV11-2 and TRBJ2-7; TRBD2 might be the D (6 bases). CDR3 size: 14 residues. CDR1 and CDR2 from the germline V gene are SGHAT and FQNNGV. V dropped 4 bases and J dropped 3 bases, with 13 bases sitting between them. CDR3 loop: CASSWSGSDYEQYF. The CDR3 coding sequence is TGTGCCAGCAGCTGGAGCGGGTCCGACTACGAGCAGTACTTC.

The chain joins TRBV2 to TRBJ2-7; 10 nucleotides line up with TRBD1. Germline V gene data show CDR1 as SNHLY and CDR2 as FYNNEI. After removal of 1 base from V and 6 bases from J, the junction contained 6 bases not matched to a gene. The CDR3 length is 15 residues. The CDR3 region is CASSEVQGTGVEQYF. In DNA, the CDR3 is TGTGCCAGCAGTGAAGTGCAGGGGACAGGGGTCGAGCAGTACTTC. The entire variable domain, with the rest obtained from reference TRBV2 and TRBJ2-7, is as follows: EPEVTQTPSHQVTQMGQEVILRCVPISNHLYFYWYRQILGQKVEFLVSFYNNEISEKSEIFDDQFSVERPDGSNFTLKIRSTKLEDSAMYFCASSEVQGTGVEQYFGPGTRLTVT.

The chain recombines TRBV6-5 with TRBJ1-2; perhaps TRBD1 as D (6 bases). V was shortened by 4 bases and J by 2 bases, with 14 bases between the two germline ends. CDR1 is MNHEY and CDR2 is SVGAGI in the germline V gene. The CDR3 runs 15 residues. Written as DNA, the CDR3 is TGTGCCAGCAGTTCCTCGGCAGGGGAAAACTATGGCTACACCTTC. Amino acids: CASSSSAGENYGYTF.